The 25 T cell receptor beta chains below all came from one sample that was sequenced in a study of T cells in Graves' hyperthyroidism and ophthalmopathy. Researchers took RNA transcripts and amplified the TCR beta CDR3 regions from them. Primed by the HTBI set, a first-round RT-PCR was run on the TCR CDR3. TCRdb re-called the multiplex PCR reads through MiXCR, storing one row per CDR3 protein. This table holds roughly 650,000 distinct CDR3 sequences, about 16% found once. The sequenced sample was blood. All receptors come from a woman in her thirties or forties with Graves' ophthalmopathy.

This clonotype appeared once. The chain joins TRBV12-5 to TRBJ1-6; D uncertain. The CDR3 loop spans 17 amino acids. V gave up 3 bases and J gave up 0 bases, with 12 bases separating them. Germline values: CDR1 LGHNT, CDR2 FRNRAP. The CDR3 loop is CASGFVRMSSYNSPLHF. The CDR3 DNA reads as TGTGCTAGTGGTTTTGTACGAATGAGCTCCTATAATTCACCCCTCCACTTT.

This clonotype was recorded many times. V is TRBV2 and J is TRBJ2-7; maybe TRBD1 (6 bases). The CDR3 covers 14 residues. CDR1 SNHLY and CDR2 FYNNEI come from the germline V gene. With 6 bases removed from V and 0 bases from J, the gap between germline ends came to 12 bases. CDR3 DNA sequence: TGTGCCAGCAGGAGACAGGAAAGCTCCTACGAGCAGTACTTC. Its translation: CASRRQESSYEQYF. Variable domain in full (rest from reference TRBV2 and TRBJ2-7): EPEVTQTPSHQVTQMGQEVILRCVPISNHLYFYWYRQILGQKVEFLVSFYNNEISEKSEIFDDQFSVERPDGSNFTLKIRSTKLEDSAMYFCASRRQESSYEQYFGPGTRLTVT.

The rearrangement uses TRBV19 and TRBJ2-7; 7 nucleotides line up with TRBD1. The germline CDR1 and CDR2 sequences are LNHDA and SQIVND (reference sequence). Trimming at V came to 4 bases and at J to 0 bases, leaving 6 bases not matched to a gene. The CDR3 runs to 15 residues. DNA of the CDR3: TGTGCCAGTAGTAGGAAGGGACAGATCTCCTACGAGCAGTACTTC. This codes for CASSRKGQISYEQYF.

The chain combines TRBV6-2 or TRBV6-3 with TRBJ1-5, with TRBD1 as a possible D gene (6 bases). The CDR3 loop spans 16 amino acids. Trimming took off 6 bases at V and 8 bases at J, with 23 bases between the two ends. The germline gives CDR1 MNHEY, CDR2 SVGEGT. CDR3 in amino acids: CASRTGFTGTTEPQHF. In DNA, the CDR3 is TGTGCCAGCAGAACCGGATTTACAGGGACTACCGAGCCCCAGCATTTT.

This clonotype was seen ten or more times. V usage is TRBV2 and J usage is TRBJ2-5; 7 bases line up with TRBD1. Trimming cost V 6 bases and J 1 base; bases outside gene matches: 8. The CDR3 spans 15 residues. Per the germline V gene, CDR1 is SNHLY and CDR2 is FYNNEI. The CDR3 nucleotides read TGTGCCAGCAGGCTACAGGGGAATCCCCAAGAGACCCAGTACTTC. As protein: CASRLQGNPQETQYF. The full variable domain, with the rest looked up from reference TRBV2 and TRBJ2-5, is EPEVTQTPSHQVTQMGQEVILRCVPISNHLYFYWYRQILGQKVEFLVSFYNNEISEKSEIFDDQFSVERPDGSNFTLKIRSTKLEDSAMYFCASRLQGNPQETQYFGPGTRLLVL.

As to this clonotype: This sequence may be a read error, since a much larger clone differs from it by one base. This chain uses TRBV12-3 or TRBV12-4 with TRBJ1-4, with D tentatively TRBD1 (5 bases). This CDR3 spans 14 amino acids. Here the CDR3 DNA reads TGTGCCAGCAGGTCTCGCCAGGGAAGGGAAAAACTGTCTTTT. Its translation: CASRSRQGREKLSF.

V usage is TRBV6-2 or TRBV6-3 and J usage is TRBJ2-7; TRBD2 matches 7 bases. From germline, CDR1 is MNHEY and CDR2 SVGEGT. The CDR3 covers 17 residues. The V gene end was trimmed by 2 bases and the J gene end by 0 bases; junction bases not matched to a gene: 10. For the CDR3, the DNA is TGTGCCAGCAGTTACATTAGCGGGTATGCAAGCTCCTACGAGCAGTACTTC. Its protein is CASSYISGYASSYEQYF.

This clonotype occurred a few times. Its ends do not fully match the called genes, so a read error is possible. J is TRBJ1-2 and V is TRBV20-1; TRBD1 matches at 7 bases. This CDR3 is built from 14 residues. CDR1 is DFQATT, CDR2 SNEGSKA, per germline (reference sequence). The CDR3 region has the DNA TGCAGTGCTAGTCCGGGGACAGCTTCCTATGGCTGCACCTTC. As protein: CSASPGTASYGCTF.

Many counts were recorded for this clonotype. CDR3 in amino acids: CASNPRPGKESGYTF. CDR3 coding DNA: TGTGCCAGCAACCCAAGACCCGGTAAGGAATCCGGCTACACCTTC. V usage is TRBV12-3 or TRBV12-4 and J usage is TRBJ1-2, with D unclear. The CDR3 extends over 15 amino acids. Trimming cost V 7 bases and J 8 bases, with 23 bases left between them.

This clonotype was detected many times. The chain joins TRBV3-1 to TRBJ1-2; 7 bases align to TRBD1. With 4 bases clipped from V and 6 bases from J, the junction kept 8 bases outside the gene matches. CDR3 length: 14 amino acids. The germline CDR1 and CDR2 sequences are LGHDT and YNNKEL (reference sequence). The CDR3 protein is CASSPSGGNNGYTF. The CDR3 region has the DNA TGTGCCAGCAGCCCATCAGGGGGGAATAATGGCTACACCTTC.

This clonotype occurred many times. The V gene is TRBV2, the J gene TRBJ2-3; D gene uncertain. The CDR3 consists of 17 residues. The germline V and J ends were trimmed by 8 bases and 0 bases, with 21 bases remaining between them. The V gene's germline CDR1 is SNHLY and CDR2 FYNNEI. CDR3 loop: CASAVGKQKPSTDTQYF. The DNA for the CDR3 is TGTGCCAGCGCGGTCGGAAAACAGAAACCTAGCACAGATACGCAGTATTTT.

This clonotype was detected ten times or more. This sequence joins TRBV2 and TRBJ1-2; the D is unclear. CDR3 length: 14 amino acids. V dropped 4 bases and J dropped 4 bases, with 13 bases sitting between them. Germline loops: CDR1 SNHLY, CDR2 FYNNEI. In nucleotides, the CDR3 is TGTGCCAGCAGTGTTGTGGTAAAGAGCTATGGCTACACCTTC. It yields the protein CASSVVVKSYGYTF.

There are many counts of this clonotype. This rearrangement joins TRBV6-1 to TRBJ2-1; 7 bases align to TRBD2. Germline-derived CDR1 and CDR2 are MNHNS and SASEGT. The CDR3 covers 15 residues. V trimming: 1 base; J trimming: 7 bases; junction bases outside the gene matches: 7. The CDR3 bases are TGTGCCAGCAGTGAAGTAGGGAGGGCCGGAAATGAGCAGTTCTTC. It codes for CASSEVGRAGNEQFF.

This clonotype was detected ten times or more. The chain carries TRBV2 and TRBJ2-4; D is unclear. Trimming stripped 8 bases from V and 0 bases from J, with 11 bases between. From germline, CDR1 is SNHLY and CDR2 FYNNEI. The length of the CDR3 is 14 residues. The CDR3 sequence is CASGETLAKNIQYF. CDR3 DNA: TGTGCCAGCGGCGAAACTCTAGCCAAAAACATTCAGTACTTC.

The chain carries TRBV20-1 and TRBJ1-4, with 9 bases matching TRBD1. V gave up 6 bases and J gave up 6 bases; unmatched junction bases: 5. The germline V gene has CDR1 DFQATT and CDR2 SNEGSKA (reference sequence). The CDR3 length is 13 residues. DNA for the CDR3: TGCAGTGCACTGGACAGGGGTGATGAAAAACTGTTTTTT. Translation: CSALDRGDEKLFF.

This clonotype is a singleton in its sample. The chain recombines TRBV27 with TRBJ2-2; tentatively, D is TRBD1 or TRBD2 (5 bases each). The germline CDR1 and CDR2 sequences are MNHEY and SMNVEV (reference sequence). V was pared by 2 bases and J by 2 bases, with 12 bases between. The CDR3 sequence is 16 residues long. In DNA form, the CDR3 reads TGTGCCAGCAGTTTAATCGGGGCCCTCAACACCGGGGAGCTGTTTTTT. It translates to CASSLIGALNTGELFF.

This clonotype was counted ten times or more. The rearrangement joins TRBV20-1 to TRBJ1-2; D gene uncertain. V lost 3 bases and J lost 7, with 6 bases in between. The length of the CDR3 is 10 residues. The germline V gene has CDR1 DFQATT and CDR2 SNEGSKA (reference sequence). CDR3 amino acids: CSASEPGYTF. The CDR3 DNA follows: TGCAGTGCTAGTGAGCCTGGCTACACCTTC.

There are many counts of this clonotype. The chain couples TRBV4-1 to TRBJ2-5, with 7 positions matching TRBD1. Looked up from germline, CDR1 is MGHRA and CDR2 is YSYEKL. With V trimmed by 3 bases and J by 1 base, 5 bases remained unmatched. The CDR3 spans 15 residues. The CDR3 DNA reads TGCGCCAGCAGCCAGGGGACAGTCCCCCAAGAGACCCAGTACTTC. It encodes CASSQGTVPQETQYF.

This clonotype was detected only a few times. V gene TRBV4-2 combines with J gene TRBJ2-1; tentatively, D is TRBD2 (6 bases). Germline-derived CDR1 and CDR2 are LGHNA and YNFKEQ. Between the trimmed V and J ends, which lost 1 base and 6 bases, there was a span of 10 bases. The CDR3 covers 14 residues. The CDR3 DNA sequence: TGTGCCAGCAGCCAAGCACTAGCAGGCAATGAGCAGTTCTTC. It translates to CASSQALAGNEQFF.

The J gene is TRBJ2-2, the V gene TRBV29-1; D is undetermined. The CDR3 contains 12 residues. With 2 bases removed from V and 1 base from J, the gap between germline ends came to 2 bases. The V gene's germline CDR1 is SQVTM and CDR2 ANQGSEA. The CDR3 is CSVEQNTGELFF. The CDR3 bases are TGCAGCGTTGAACAGAACACCGGGGAGCTGTTTTTT.

This clonotype was seen ten or more times. This sequence joins TRBV3-1 and TRBJ2-3, with 12 bases lining up with TRBD2. Germline lookup yields CDR1 LGHDT and CDR2 YNNKEL (reference sequence). V lost 4 bases, J lost 0 bases, and 8 bases stayed unmatched. The CDR3 loop spans 18 amino acids. CDR3 loop: CASSPRLAGESSTDTQYF. The CDR3 coding sequence is TGTGCCAGCAGCCCCCGACTAGCGGGAGAATCTAGCACAGATACGCAGTATTTT.

This clonotype was found many times. This chain connects TRBV11-2 to TRBJ2-7; D possibly corresponds to TRBD1 (6 bases). Deletions cut 5 bases from V and 5 bases from J, with 22 bases between. Germline CDR1 and CDR2: SGHAT and FQNNGV. CDR3 size: 16 residues. The CDR3 bases are TGTGCCAGCAGCCCTTCCAGGGGTCTCAGAATAAACGAGCAGTACTTC. It yields the protein CASSPSRGLRINEQYF.

The genes are TRBV11-2 and TRBJ2-7; no clear D gene. The V end was cut by 5 bases, the J end by 2 bases, with 13 bases between. CDR1 is SGHAT and CDR2 is FQNNGV in the germline V gene. CDR3 length equals 14 residues. The CDR3 bases are TGTGCCAGCAGCCCCCGTTACCCCCCCTACGAGCAGTACTTC. This translates into CASSPRYPPYEQYF. Looking up the rest from reference TRBV11-2 and TRBJ2-7 gives the full variable domain: EAGVAQSPRYKIIEKRQSVAFWCNPISGHATLYWYQQILGQGPKLLIQFQNNGVVDDSQLPKDRFSAERLKGVDSTLKIQPAKLEDSAVYLCASSPRYPPYEQYFGPGTRLTVT.

This clonotype has just a few counts. The chain employs TRBV12-3 or TRBV12-4 and TRBJ2-2, with a tentative D call TRBD2 (5 bases). The CDR3 consists of 15 residues. V was cut by 7 bases and J by 1 base, with 13 bases left in between. DNA for the CDR3: TGTGCCAGCACCCCGTCGGGGATGAACACCGGGGAGCTGTTTTTT. Amino acid sequence: CASTPSGMNTGELFF.

This chain links TRBV25-1 with TRBJ1-1, with a weak D call TRBD1 (6 bases). CDR1 is MGHDK and CDR2 is SYGVNS in the germline V gene. CDR3 length: 13 amino acids. V was clipped by 7 bases and J by 6 bases, with 15 bases between them. The DNA for the CDR3 is TGTGCCAGCACTAGACAGGCGGTCGCTGAAGCTTTCTTT. It codes for CASTRQAVAEAFF.